Included here is one T cell receptor beta chain sequence, with context. The CDR3 covers 18 residues. Germline V gene sequence: CDR1 SGHRS, CDR2 YFSETQ. V was pared by 4 bases and J by 1 base, with 12 bases of the junction left unmatched. This entry is derived from a study of T cell changes during pregnancy in multiple sclerosis. Only in-frame clones appear in the TCRdb table, and some are missing; sequencing was by immunoSEQ multiplex PCR. Of about 44,000 clones listed, roughly nine tenths are singletons. The chain links TRBV5-1 to TRBJ2-2, with 8 nucleotides matching TRBD1. The sample in question was CD4+ T cells from peripheral blood mononuclear cells, obtained after pregnancy. The source of this sequence is a female donor with multiple sclerosis, enrolled in a pregnancy study. The CDR3 DNA reads TGCGCCAGCAGCGCCGGACCCGGACAGGGAAGGAACACCGGGGAGCTGTTTTTT. Encoded protein: CASSAGPGQGRNTGELFF.